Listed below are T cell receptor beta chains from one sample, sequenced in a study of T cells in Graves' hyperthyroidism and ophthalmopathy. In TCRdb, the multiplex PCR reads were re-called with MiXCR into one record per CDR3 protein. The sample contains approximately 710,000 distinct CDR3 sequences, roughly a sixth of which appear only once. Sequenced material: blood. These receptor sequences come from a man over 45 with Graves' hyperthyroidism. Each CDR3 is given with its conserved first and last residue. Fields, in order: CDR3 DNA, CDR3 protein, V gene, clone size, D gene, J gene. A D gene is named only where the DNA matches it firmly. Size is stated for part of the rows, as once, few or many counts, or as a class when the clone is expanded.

CDR3 DNA: TGCAGCGTCACCACAGCGGGAGGGTTCTACAATGAGCAGTTCTTC
CDR3 protein: CSVTTAGGFYNEQFF
V gene: TRBV29-1
clone size: NA
D gene: TRBD2
J gene: TRBJ2-1

CDR3 DNA: TGCGCCAGCCAACAGGGTGGGGGGGAAGAGACCCAGTACTTC
CDR3 protein: CASQQGGGEETQYF
V gene: TRBV5-1
clone size: NA
D gene: NA
J gene: TRBJ2-5

CDR3 DNA: TGTGCCAGCAGCGTAGCAGGGGATACCTCTACCTACGAGCAGTACTTC
CDR3 protein: CASSVAGDTSTYEQYF
V gene: TRBV9
clone size: few
D gene: NA
J gene: TRBJ2-7

CDR3 DNA: TGTGCCACCAGTGATCTAAGGGTATACCGAAACACCATATATTTT
CDR3 protein: CATSDLRVYRNTIYF
V gene: TRBV24-1
clone size: many
D gene: NA
J gene: TRBJ1-3

CDR3 DNA: TGTGCCAGCAGTCAAGGACTAGCGGGAGGGTTGCGTGAGCAGTTCTTC
CDR3 protein: CASSQGLAGGLREQFF
V gene: TRBV12-3/TRBV12-4
clone size: many
D gene: TRBD2
J gene: TRBJ2-1

CDR3 DNA: TGTGCCACCAGTGGTGGGGGTTTGGAGACCCAGTACTTC
CDR3 protein: CATSGGGLETQYF
V gene: TRBV24-1
clone size: many
D gene: NA
J gene: TRBJ2-5

CDR3 DNA: TGTGCCAGCAGTAAGACAGGGGGGAATGAGCAGTTCTTC
CDR3 protein: CASSKTGGNEQFF
V gene: TRBV6-1
clone size: many
D gene: TRBD1
J gene: TRBJ2-1

CDR3 DNA: TGTGCCACCAGCAGCCCCCCTACAGGGTTGTCTGAAGCTTTCTTT
CDR3 protein: CATSSPPTGLSEAFF
V gene: TRBV15
clone size: many
D gene: NA
J gene: TRBJ1-1

CDR3 DNA: TGTGCCAGCAGTTTCGGAGCTAGCGGGCGATACGGCAATGAGCAGTTCTTC
CDR3 protein: CASSFGASGRYGNEQFF
V gene: TRBV27
clone size: many
D gene: TRBD2
J gene: TRBJ2-1

CDR3 DNA: TGTGCCAGCAGTTTAAATGTTTACGAGCAGTACTTC
CDR3 protein: CASSLNVYEQYF
V gene: TRBV28
clone size: many
D gene: NA
J gene: TRBJ2-7

CDR3 DNA: TGTGCCACCAGTGATGCTAGCGGGAGAGGAGAGACCCAGTACTTC
CDR3 protein: CATSDASGRGETQYF
V gene: TRBV24-1
clone size: many
D gene: TRBD2
J gene: TRBJ2-5

CDR3 DNA: TGTGCCAGCAGCTTAGGAGGGCAGGGAGTAAATAGCAATCAGCCCCAGCATTTT
CDR3 protein: CASSLGGQGVNSNQPQHF
V gene: TRBV11-2
clone size: many
D gene: NA
J gene: TRBJ1-5

CDR3 DNA: TGTGCCAGCAGTGAAGTTGTTGGCGGATACTCCTACGAGCAGTACTTC
CDR3 protein: CASSEVVGGYSYEQYF
V gene: TRBV25-1
clone size: few
D gene: NA
J gene: TRBJ2-7

CDR3 DNA: TGTGCCTGGAGACCGGGACAGGGGGCTTCGGAGACCCAGTACTTC
CDR3 protein: CAWRPGQGASETQYF
V gene: TRBV30
clone size: few
D gene: TRBD1
J gene: TRBJ2-5

CDR3 DNA: TGTGCCAGCAGTTTGGTGTTCAGCGGGAGGGCCACAGATACGCAGTATTTT
CDR3 protein: CASSLVFSGRATDTQYF
V gene: TRBV28
clone size: few
D gene: TRBD2
J gene: TRBJ2-3

CDR3 DNA: TGTGCCAGCTCACGAACGGTGTCTCACGCCAACGGGCCCGGGGAGCTGTTTTTT
CDR3 protein: CASSRTVSHANGPGELFF
V gene: TRBV18
clone size: few
D gene: NA
J gene: TRBJ2-2

CDR3 DNA: TGTGCCAGCAGCTTTGCCGACAGCGTGGGTAATGAGCAGTTCTTC
CDR3 protein: CASSFADSVGNEQFF
V gene: TRBV28
clone size: few
D gene: NA
J gene: TRBJ2-1

CDR3 DNA: TGTGCCAGTAGTACAGACAGGGGGCGTGAGACCCAGTACTTC
CDR3 protein: CASSTDRGRETQYF
V gene: TRBV19
clone size: NA
D gene: TRBD1
J gene: TRBJ2-5

CDR3 DNA: TGTGCCAGCAGCTTAGTCGCTAGCGGGGTTCCCTACGAGCAGTACTTC
CDR3 protein: CASSLVASGVPYEQYF
V gene: TRBV7-2
clone size: few
D gene: TRBD2
J gene: TRBJ2-7

CDR3 DNA: TGTGCCAGCAGCCTGAGGACTAGCGGAGTAACCTACGAGCAGTACTTC
CDR3 protein: CASSLRTSGVTYEQYF
V gene: TRBV11-2
clone size: many
D gene: TRBD2
J gene: TRBJ2-7

CDR3 DNA: TGTGCCAGCAGCCCCCTAGGGTGGGGGAGGTCCGCTGAAGCTTTCTTT
CDR3 protein: CASSPLGWGRSAEAFF
V gene: TRBV3-1
clone size: many
D gene: NA
J gene: TRBJ1-1

CDR3 DNA: TGTGCCAGCTCACCCAGCCGGGGACAGAAGGAAAAACTGTTTTTT
CDR3 protein: CASSPSRGQKEKLFF
V gene: TRBV18
clone size: many
D gene: TRBD1
J gene: TRBJ1-4

CDR3 DNA: TGTGCCACCAGTCAAGGGGGCGCCTACGAGCAGTACTTC
CDR3 protein: CATSQGGAYEQYF
V gene: TRBV24-1
clone size: NA
D gene: TRBD1
J gene: TRBJ2-7

CDR3 DNA: TGTGCCAGCAGCCAAGCTCCCTCCTACAATGAGCAGTTCTTC
CDR3 protein: CASSQAPSYNEQFF
V gene: TRBV14
clone size: few
D gene: NA
J gene: TRBJ2-1

CDR3 DNA: TGTGCCAGCAGATACTTCCTGGGCAGTTCACCCCTCCACTTT
CDR3 protein: CASRYFLGSSPLHF
V gene: TRBV6-5
clone size: NA
D gene: NA
J gene: TRBJ1-6

CDR3 DNA: TGTGCCAGCAGCTTAGGTGACCTCGGGGGGAAGCAAGAGACCCAGTACTTC
CDR3 protein: CASSLGDLGGKQETQYF
V gene: TRBV7-9
clone size: many
D gene: TRBD2
J gene: TRBJ2-5

CDR3 DNA: TGTGCCAGCAGCTTAGCTGGACAGCGCTACTATGGCTACACCTTC
CDR3 protein: CASSLAGQRYYGYTF
V gene: TRBV13
clone size: many
D gene: NA
J gene: TRBJ1-2

CDR3 DNA: TGTGCCAGCAGAAAGGCAGGGGACTATCAGCCCCAGCATTTT
CDR3 protein: CASRKAGDYQPQHF
V gene: TRBV6-1
clone size: many
D gene: NA
J gene: TRBJ1-5

CDR3 DNA: TGTGCCATCAGTGATCCTTACCAGAGACAGGGGGCTTACGAGCAGTACTTC
CDR3 protein: CAISDPYQRQGAYEQYF
V gene: TRBV10-3
clone size: many
D gene: TRBD1
J gene: TRBJ2-7

CDR3 DNA: TGCGCCAGCAGCTTGAACTTCGGACGAGAAAAACTGTTTTTT
CDR3 protein: CASSLNFGREKLFF
V gene: TRBV5-1
clone size: few
D gene: NA
J gene: TRBJ1-4

CDR3 DNA: TGTGCCAGCAGCTTTACTACCAATGAGCAGTTCTTC
CDR3 protein: CASSFTTNEQFF
V gene: TRBV7-3
clone size: few
D gene: NA
J gene: TRBJ2-1

CDR3 DNA: TGTGCCAGCAGTTTAGTCCAGACCTCCTACGAGCAGTACTTC
CDR3 protein: CASSLVQTSYEQYF
V gene: TRBV28
clone size: NA
D gene: NA
J gene: TRBJ2-7